This T cell receptor (beta chain) was identified during a study of prognosis after radiotherapy for stage I lung cancer. V shed 0 bases and J shed 4 bases, with 12 bases lying between them. Germline CDR1 reads KGHSH; CDR2 reads LQKENI. This CDR3 has 15 residues. This clonotype was found many times. The TCR beta CDR3 region was amplified from genomic DNA, with two rounds of multiplex PCR being used for the amplification. Gene-specific primers for each TRBV and TRBJ gene drove first-round PCR. MiXCR, run by TCRdb on the multiplex PCR reads, gives a single entry per CDR3 protein. The data hold fewer than 20,000 distinct CDR3 sequences, with more than 15% observed a single time.

This chain joins TRBV18 and TRBJ2-5; D ambiguous. This sequence was found in a donor of 50 years or more with non-small cell lung cancer. Sequencing used PBMCs, obtained before or after stereotactic body radiation therapy (not recorded which). The CDR3 region is CASSPPGLVGETQYF. CDR3 in DNA: TGTGCCAGCTCACCACCAGGTCTAGTCGGAGAGACCCAGTACTTC.